The 18 T cell receptor beta chains below were found in one sample sequenced in a study of shared clonotypes between healthy human individuals. Profiled with immunoSEQ multiplex PCR; TCRdb holds only in-frame clones, not every one. Of about 1.5 million clones listed, 95% to 99% are singletons. Material: naive CD4+ T cells sorted from blood. Subset in this sample: CD45RA+ positively selected. The receptors here all came from a man aged 30 to 39 in good health.

The chain joins TRBV5-1 to TRBJ2-3, with 8 bases matching TRBD1. Germline assignment: CDR1 SGHRS and CDR2 YFSETQ. With 4 bases clipped from V and 5 bases from J, the junction kept 12 bases outside the gene matches. The CDR3 contains 16 residues. For the CDR3, the DNA is TGCGCCAGCAGCAGGAGAGGACAGGGAGAAAAAGATACGCAGTATTTT. Encoded protein: CASSRRGQGEKDTQYF. Supplemented by reference TRBV5-1 and TRBJ2-3, the full variable domain reads KAGVTQTPRYLIKTRGQQVTLSCSPISGHRSVSWYQQTPGQGLQFLFEYFSETQRNKGNFPGRFSGRQFSNSRSEMNVSTLELGDSALYLCASSRRGQGEKDTQYFGPGTRLTVL.

V gene TRBV4-1 combines with J gene TRBJ2-2; 8 bases are shared with TRBD2. V was clipped by 1 base and J by 4 bases; unmatched bases: 8. Germline-derived CDR1 and CDR2 are MGHRA and YSYEKL. The CDR3 covers 17 residues. The CDR3 bases are TGCGCCAGCAGCCAAGTGCTGTCGGGACTAGGCACCGGGGAGCTGTTTTTT. This codes for CASSQVLSGLGTGELFF.

The rearrangement links TRBV9 to TRBJ1-2; perhaps TRBD1 as D (5 bases). The CDR3 runs to 13 residues. V dropped 3 bases and J dropped 5 bases, with 11 bases sitting between them. Germline CDR1 reads SGDLS; CDR2 reads YYNGEE. This CDR3 is CASSAGDGYGYTF. DNA of the CDR3: TGTGCCAGCAGCGCCGGGGACGGTTATGGCTACACCTTC.

The rearrangement links TRBV28 to TRBJ1-1; the D is unclear. This CDR3 is 12 amino acids long. Germline lookup yields CDR1 MDHEN and CDR2 SYDVKM. Deletions cut 7 bases from V and 8 bases from J, with 14 bases between. The CDR3 DNA reads as TGTGCCAGCACCACGTCGTGGGGAGAAGCTTTCTTT. Translating it yields CASTTSWGEAFF.

This chain links TRBV10-1 with TRBJ2-1, with 11 bases aligning to TRBD2. The CDR3 is made up of 15 amino acids. The junction had 10 bases not matched to a gene; V was cut back by 3 bases and J by 12 bases. Germline loops: CDR1 WNHNN, CDR2 SYGVQD (reference sequence). The CDR3 DNA reads TGCGCCAGCAGTGATGGGACTAGCGGCTCTTCCGTGCAGTTCTTC. Its protein product is CASSDGTSGSSVQFF.

This clone was recorded once. This chain connects TRBV6-1 to TRBJ2-2; TRBD2 aligns across 13 bases. The V segment lost 6 bases and the J segment 5 bases; nucleotides outside the gene matches: 6. This CDR3 comprises 16 residues. The germline gives CDR1 MNHNS, CDR2 SASEGT. CDR3 sequence: CASRELAGGLTGELFF. The CDR3 DNA sequence: TGTGCCAGCAGGGAACTAGCGGGAGGGCTGACCGGGGAGCTGTTTTTT.

CDR3: CASSQSALWGGVRNGNTIYF. Written as DNA, the CDR3 is TGCGCCAGCAGTCAATCCGCTCTTTGGGGGGGCGTTAGAAATGGAAACACCATATATTTT. This sequence joins TRBV23-1 and TRBJ1-3; D possibly corresponds to TRBD1 (6 bases). TRBV23-1 is reported as an ORF; its role is uncertain. Deletions cut 0 bases from V and 3 bases from J, with 24 bases between. The CDR3 sequence is 20 residues long.

CDR3 residues: CASSLPYRGYSNQPQHF. In DNA form, the CDR3 reads TGTGCCAGCAGTTTGCCCTACAGGGGTTATAGCAATCAGCCCCAGCATTTT. This chain uses TRBV28 with TRBJ1-5, with TRBD1 identical over 7 bases. Germline-derived CDR1 and CDR2 are MDHEN and SYDVKM. V trimming: 3 bases; J trimming: 0 bases; junction bases outside the gene matches: 8. There are 17 residues in the CDR3.

This chain connects TRBV19 to TRBJ2-1; 11 bases line up with TRBD2. The V and J ends lost 8 bases and 6 bases, in that order; junction bases with no gene match: 24. This CDR3 has 20 residues. The V gene's germline CDR1 is LNHDA and CDR2 SQIVND (reference sequence). The DNA of the CDR3 is TGTGCCAGTCGATCCCAGGGACTAGCGGCGACCCTTTCCCCCTCCAATGAGCAGTTCTTC. Its translation: CASRSQGLAATLSPSNEQFF.

V gene TRBV11-2 combines with J gene TRBJ2-7; D gene ambiguous. CDR3 length: 15 amino acids. Deletions cut 0 bases from V and 2 bases from J, with 11 bases between. Germline assignment: CDR1 SGHAT and CDR2 FQNNGV. The CDR3 protein is CASSLDPTTTYEQYF. Written as DNA, the CDR3 is TGTGCCAGCAGCTTAGACCCCACTACTACCTACGAGCAGTACTTC.

The rearrangement links TRBV18 to TRBJ1-2, with 9 bases aligning to TRBD1. Germline CDR1 KGHSH, CDR2 LQKENI. The CDR3 spans 18 residues. The junction had 17 bases not matched to a gene; V was cut back by 5 bases and J by 4 bases. The CDR3, as DNA: TGTGCCAGCTCAGTTCAACAGGGGGCACTCCAGGTTGGCTATGGCTACACCTTC. Translating gives CASSVQQGALQVGYGYTF. Using reference TRBV18 and TRBJ1-2 for the parts outside the CDR3, the full variable domain is NAGVMQNPRHLVRRRGQEARLRCSPMKGHSHVYWYRQLPEEGLKFMVYLQKENIIDESGMPKERFSAEFPKEGPSILRIQQVVRGDSAAYFCASSVQQGALQVGYGYTFGSGTRLTVV.

This sequence joins TRBV7-9 and TRBJ2-1; possibly TRBD1 or TRBD2 for D (5 bases each). CDR1 is SEHNR and CDR2 is FQNEAQ in the germline V gene (reference sequence). This CDR3 is 15 amino acids long. V lost 9 bases to trimming and J lost 7 bases, with 22 bases between them. This CDR3 reads CASQARDRGSNEQFF. The DNA of the CDR3 is TGTGCCAGTCAAGCCCGGGACCGGGGTTCGAATGAGCAGTTCTTC.

This clone came up once. The chain uses TRBV2 and TRBJ2-1; 7 bases fit TRBD2. The germline CDR1 and CDR2 sequences are SNHLY and FYNNEI. Trimming removed 2 bases from V and 5 bases from J; junction bases left unmatched: 3. This CDR3 is built from 14 residues. The CDR3 sequence is CASSEPSGHNEQFF. In DNA form, the CDR3 reads TGTGCCAGCAGTGAACCTAGCGGCCACAATGAGCAGTTCTTC.

The rearrangement links TRBV6-5 to TRBJ2-1; no firm D call. The CDR3 covers 12 residues. V dropped 6 bases and J dropped 9 bases, with 12 bases sitting between them. Germline loops: CDR1 MNHEY, CDR2 SVGAGI. The CDR3, as DNA: TGTGCCAGCAGCCAACCGATGGGTGAGCAGTTCTTC. Translated, it gives CASSQPMGEQFF.

The chain carries TRBV9 and TRBJ2-2; the D gene is possibly TRBD1 (5 bases). From germline, CDR1 is SGDLS and CDR2 YYNGEE. The CDR3 has 15 residues. V was pared by 0 bases and J by 5 bases, with 11 bases between. The CDR3 DNA reads as TGTGCCAGCAGCGTAGCAAGGACACTGACCGGGGAGCTGTTTTTT. Its protein is CASSVARTLTGELFF.

V usage is TRBV27 and J usage is TRBJ2-7; D might be TRBD1 or TRBD2, each matching 5 bases. This CDR3 spans 14 amino acids. V was pared by 8 bases and J by 5 bases, with 19 bases between. Germline V gives CDR1 MNHEY, CDR2 SMNVEV (reference sequence). The CDR3 sequence: CASSDRDRFDEQYF. In DNA, the CDR3 is TGTGCCAGCTCAGACCGGGACCGTTTCGACGAGCAGTACTTC.

The V and J genes are TRBV2 and TRBJ1-5, with 8 bases that match TRBD1. V shed 7 bases, J shed 5 bases, and the junction held 7 bases outside the gene matches. The CDR3 has 14 residues. Germline V gene data show CDR1 as SNHLY and CDR2 as FYNNEI. The CDR3 DNA reads TGTGCCAGCACCCCGGGACAGGAGGATCAGCCCCAGCATTTT. It codes for CASTPGQEDQPQHF.

This chain joins TRBV6-6 and TRBJ2-1; 8 nucleotides line up with TRBD2. Trimming cost V 2 bases and J 4 bases; bases outside gene matches: 1. Germline CDR1 and CDR2: MNHNY and SVGAGI (reference sequence). The CDR3 runs to 14 residues. The CDR3 DNA is TGTGCCAGCAGTTACCCGGGGGGGTACAATGAGCAGTTCTTC. Its protein is CASSYPGGYNEQFF.